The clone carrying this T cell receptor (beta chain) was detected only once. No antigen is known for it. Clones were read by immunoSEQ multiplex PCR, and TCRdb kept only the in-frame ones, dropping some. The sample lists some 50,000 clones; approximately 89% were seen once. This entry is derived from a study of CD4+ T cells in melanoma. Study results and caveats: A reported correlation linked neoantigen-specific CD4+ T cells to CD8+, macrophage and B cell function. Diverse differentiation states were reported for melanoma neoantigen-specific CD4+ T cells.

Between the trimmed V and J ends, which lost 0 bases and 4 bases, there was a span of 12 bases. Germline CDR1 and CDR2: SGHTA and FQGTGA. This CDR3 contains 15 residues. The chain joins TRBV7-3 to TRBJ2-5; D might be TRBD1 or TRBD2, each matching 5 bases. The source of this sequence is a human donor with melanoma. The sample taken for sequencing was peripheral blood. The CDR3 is CASSLTGTIRETQYF. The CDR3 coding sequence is TGTGCCAGCAGCTTAACCGGGACCATCAGAGAGACCCAGTACTTC.